This T cell receptor (beta chain) came from a study of tumor-infiltrating lymphocytes in primary liver carcinoma. Study results and limitations: Tumor-adjacent and tumor-blood pairs shared less of their repertoires than tumor region pairs shared.

Unsorted bulk tissue of about 20-32 mg yielded co-extracted RNA and DNA. Tumor samples all exceeded 75% viable tumor cells. Starting material of 450 to 500 ng total RNA yielded TCR beta cDNA via a constant-region primer. Libraries of TCR beta came from three nested multiplex PCR rounds with slightly modified ARM-PCR. Investigators reported that the first two PCR rounds, at approximately 11 cycles each, used TRBV1-TRBV30 forward primers with a C-beta reverse primer. TCRdb used MiXCR to reprocess the multiplex PCR reads, holding one entry per CDR3 protein. The table includes more than 95,000 distinct CDR3 sequences, 64% detected once. Notes on this clonotype: Its target is not known. This CDR3 is missing its conserved last phenylalanine or tryptophan, likely due to a read error.

From germline, CDR1 is PRHDT and CDR2 FYEKMQ (reference sequence). The CDR3 runs to 15 residues. V dropped 4 bases and J dropped 8; count of bases not matched to a gene: 7. Sequenced sample: liver tumor tissue from sampling region 3. As to subset: tumor region T3, left-lateral pole. The chain joins TRBV13 to TRBJ1-6, with TRBD1 identical over 8 bases. This receptor was obtained from a woman aged 55 to 70 with primary liver carcinoma and hepatitis B virus infection. The CDR3 loop is CASSWNRGYDSPLHS. The CDR3 bases are TGTGCCAGCAGCTGGAACAGGGGGTACGATTCACCCCTCCACTCT.